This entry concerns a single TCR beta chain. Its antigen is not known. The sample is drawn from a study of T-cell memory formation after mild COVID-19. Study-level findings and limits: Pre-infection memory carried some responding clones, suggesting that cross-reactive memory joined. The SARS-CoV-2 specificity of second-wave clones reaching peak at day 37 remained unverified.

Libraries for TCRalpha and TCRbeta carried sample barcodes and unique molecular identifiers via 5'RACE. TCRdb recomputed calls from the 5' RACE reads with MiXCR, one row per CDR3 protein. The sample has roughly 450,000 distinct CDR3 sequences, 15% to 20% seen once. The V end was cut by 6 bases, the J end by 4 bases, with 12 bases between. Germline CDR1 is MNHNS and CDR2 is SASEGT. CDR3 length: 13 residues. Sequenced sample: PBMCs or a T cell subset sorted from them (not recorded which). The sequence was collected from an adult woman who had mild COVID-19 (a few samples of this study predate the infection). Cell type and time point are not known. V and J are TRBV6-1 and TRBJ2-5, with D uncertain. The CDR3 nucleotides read TGTGCCAGCAGCGGGTCTATTCCAGAGACCCAGTACTTC. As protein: CASSGSIPETQYF.